This TCR beta chain was identified during a study of human T cells and chemical hapten exposure. Study-wide context: Cases of alopecia areata, totalis or universalis occurred in a predominantly female patient group. Study-wide points: Expanded TCRs made up significantly more big CDR3 similarity clusters than controls did.

Authors' methods: A typical sample had approximately 93,000 TCRs, with about 23,224 to 700,000 overall. TCRdb called the RACE reads again in MiXCR, with one record for every CDR3 protein. TCRdb assigned the V and J calls; the authors' analysis was not used. The repertoire includes 82,000 or so distinct CDR3 sequences, around 13% of them detected once, and around 5.8% sits in the top ten. As concerns this clonotype: Its antigen is still unknown.

Time point indicated: patch test 3, about 24 weeks after DPC sensitization. Treatment of the sample: therapeutic diphenylcyclopropenone sensitization with weekly scalp DPC. Researchers extracted total RNA from unfractionated whole blood. V was cut by 3 bases and J by 7 bases, with 15 bases left in between. The CDR3 runs 14 residues. Germline CDR1 and CDR2: KGHSH and LQKENI. This chain joins TRBV18 and TRBJ1-1; D might be TRBD1 (5 bases). The sequence was collected from a woman in her 50s with alopecia areata. Some clones in this sample may be carry-over from other donors' samples. The sequencing used whole blood, collected in connection with sensitization to the hapten diphenylcyclopropenone (DPC). The CDR3 here is CASSPFEGADEAFF. The CDR3 DNA reads as TGTGCCAGCTCACCCTTTGAAGGGGCCGATGAAGCTTTCTTT.